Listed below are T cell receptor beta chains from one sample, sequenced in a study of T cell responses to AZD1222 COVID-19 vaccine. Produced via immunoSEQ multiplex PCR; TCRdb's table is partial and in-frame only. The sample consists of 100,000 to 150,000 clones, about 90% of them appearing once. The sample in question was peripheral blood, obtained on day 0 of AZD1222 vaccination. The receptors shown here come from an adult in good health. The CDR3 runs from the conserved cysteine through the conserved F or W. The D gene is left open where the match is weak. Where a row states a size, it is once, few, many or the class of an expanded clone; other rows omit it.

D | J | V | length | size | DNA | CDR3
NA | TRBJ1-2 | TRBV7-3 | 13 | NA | TGTGCCAGCAGCTTAACCCGACAGGATGGCTACACCTTC | CASSLTRQDGYTF
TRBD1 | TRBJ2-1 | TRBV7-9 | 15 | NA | TGTGCCAGCAGCCGGACAGGGGCATCCTACAATGAGCAGTTCTTC | CASSRTGASYNEQFF
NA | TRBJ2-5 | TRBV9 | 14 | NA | TGTGCCAGCAGCGATGGACAGATACAAGAGACCCAGTACTTC | CASSDGQIQETQYF
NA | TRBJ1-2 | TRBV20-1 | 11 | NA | TGCAGTGGGGGAGTAAACTATGGCTACACCTTC | CSGGVNYGYTF
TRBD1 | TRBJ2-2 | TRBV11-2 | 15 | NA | TGTGCCAGCAGCTCCCGGGACAGGGGCACCGGGGAGCTGTTTTTT | CASSSRDRGTGELFF
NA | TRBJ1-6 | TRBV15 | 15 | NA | TGTGCCACCAGCAGAGGCGGGTCAGGGGATCCCACCCTCCACTTT | CATSRGGSGDPTLHF
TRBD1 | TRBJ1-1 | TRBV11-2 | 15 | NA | TGTGCCAGCAGCTCTTTGACAGGGGGCTACACTGAAGCTTTCTTT | CASSSLTGGYTEAFF
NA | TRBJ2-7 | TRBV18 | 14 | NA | TGTGCCAGCTCACCACGCGGGGCGCAAGCCGAGCAGTACTTC | CASSPRGAQAEQYF
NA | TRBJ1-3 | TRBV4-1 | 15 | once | TGCGCCAGCAGCCAAGCGTCATCCTCTGGAAACACCATATATTTT | CASSQASSSGNTIYF
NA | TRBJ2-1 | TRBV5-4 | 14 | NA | TGTGCCAGCAGCTTGGAGGCAGGCGCCAATGAGCAGTTCTTC | CASSLEAGANEQFF
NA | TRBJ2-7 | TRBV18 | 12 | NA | TGTGCCAGCTCACCATTGTCCTACGAGCAGTACTTC | CASSPLSYEQYF
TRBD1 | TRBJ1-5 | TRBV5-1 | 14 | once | TGCGCCAGCAGCCCCGGGACAGGGGAACAGCCCCAGCATTTT | CASSPGTGEQPQHF
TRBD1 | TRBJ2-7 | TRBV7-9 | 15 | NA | TGTGCCAGCAGCTCTTCCCGGGACAGGGGCCACGAGCAGTACTTC | CASSSSRDRGHEQYF
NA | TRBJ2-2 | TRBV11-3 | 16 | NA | TGTGCCAGCAGCTTAGATTCGGGGGTGAACACCGGGGAGCTGTTTTTT | CASSLDSGVNTGELFF
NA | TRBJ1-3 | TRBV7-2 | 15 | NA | TGTGCCAGCAGCCCTTGGGGGGGTCTTGGAAACACCATATATTTT | CASSPWGGLGNTIYF
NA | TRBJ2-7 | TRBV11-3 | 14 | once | TGTGCCAGCAGCTTAGAAGACCTTACCTACGAGCAGTACTTC | CASSLEDLTYEQYF
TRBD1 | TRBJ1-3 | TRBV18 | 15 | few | TGTGCCAGCTCACCGGACCGGGACAGTGGAAACACCATATATTTT | CASSPDRDSGNTIYF
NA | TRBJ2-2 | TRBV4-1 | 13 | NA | TGCGCCAGCAGCCAAGAGAACCTTTTGGAGCTGTTTTTT | CASSQENLLELFF
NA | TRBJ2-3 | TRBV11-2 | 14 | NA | TGTGCCAGCAGCCCCGGGACTTACCCAGATACGCAGTATTTT | CASSPGTYPDTQYF
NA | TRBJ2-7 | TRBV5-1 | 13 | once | TGCGCCAGCAGCTTGAAGGGGTCGTACGAGCAGTACTTC | CASSLKGSYEQYF
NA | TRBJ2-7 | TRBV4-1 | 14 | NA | TGCGCCAGCAGCCAAGTCGACACCACCTACGAGCAGTACTTC | CASSQVDTTYEQYF
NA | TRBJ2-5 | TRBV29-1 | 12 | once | TGCAGCACCGGGACGGCTGGAGAGACCCAGTACTTC | CSTGTAGETQYF
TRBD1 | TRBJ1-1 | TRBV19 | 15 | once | TGTGCCAGTAGTATAGACCGACAGGGGGGGACTGAAGCTTTCTTT | CASSIDRQGGTEAFF
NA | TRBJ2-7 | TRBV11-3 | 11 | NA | TGTGCCAGCAGAAACTCCTACGAGCAGTACTTC | CASRNSYEQYF
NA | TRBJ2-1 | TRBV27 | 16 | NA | TGTGCCAGCGTCGCTCGTGGGGTCCATCTTATGGGTGAGCAGTTCTTC | CASVARGVHLMGEQFF
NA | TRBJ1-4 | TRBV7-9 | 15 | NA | TGTGCCAGCAGCTCTCCCCCAGGTGTTGATGAAAAACTGTTTTTT | CASSSPPGVDEKLFF
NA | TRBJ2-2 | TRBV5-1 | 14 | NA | TGCGCCAGCAGCGGAGGGACGGGAACCGGGGAGCTGTTTTTT | CASSGGTGTGELFF
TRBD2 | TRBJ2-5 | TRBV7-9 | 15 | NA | TGTGCCAGCAGCTTAGGGTCGGGGGGGCACGAGACCCAGTACTTC | CASSLGSGGHETQYF
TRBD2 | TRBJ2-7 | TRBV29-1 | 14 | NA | TGCAGCGTGGGCAGCGGGGGGGGTTCCTACGAGCAGTACTTC | CSVGSGGGSYEQYF